What follows are 18 T cell receptor beta chains derived from one specimen sequenced in a study of T-cell reconstitution after alpha-beta-depleted transplantation in children. Unique molecular identifiers were incorporated into the prepared TCRbeta library. TCRdb ran MiXCR on the PCR reads and lists one entry per CDR3 protein. Found here are 540,000 or so distinct CDR3 sequences, 20% to 25% of them singletons; the top ten hold roughly 15%. The sequencing used PBMCs, mostly from graft donor cells, collected 360 days after TCRalphabeta/CD19-depleted stem cell transplant. These receptors came from a boy in the first two years of life who had a stem cell transplant for acute myeloid leukemia, so the T cells may come from the graft donor.

This clonotype was recorded at least ten times. The rearrangement joins TRBV20-1 to TRBJ2-1; either TRBD1 or TRBD2 may fit D (5 bases each). The CDR3 is 14 amino acids. Germline loops: CDR1 DFQATT, CDR2 SNEGSKA (reference sequence). V lost 6 bases and J 4 bases, leaving 16 bases between the germline ends. CDR3: CSARSGPRYNEQFF. The CDR3 DNA follows: TGCAGTGCCAGATCGGGACCCCGATACAATGAGCAGTTCTTC.

The CDR3 loop reads CAISENFMDQETQYF. DNA for the CDR3: TGTGCCATCAGTGAGAACTTCATGGACCAAGAGACCCAGTACTTC. The V call is TRBV10-3, the J call TRBJ2-5; D call uncertain. CDR1 ENHRY and CDR2 SYGVKD come from the germline V gene. This CDR3 region has 15 residues. The V and J ends lost 2 bases and 0 bases respectively, with 10 bases between them.

The rearrangement joins TRBV12-3 or TRBV12-4 to TRBJ1-1, with D unclear. This CDR3 comprises 14 residues. Trimming took off 6 bases at V and 1 base at J, with 12 bases between the two ends. CDR3 coding DNA: TGTGCCAGCAGCCAACGGACGGGGAACACTGAAGCTTTCTTT. Amino acids: CASSQRTGNTEAFF.

The chain recombines TRBV20-1 with TRBJ2-1, with 8 bases aligning to TRBD1. CDR3 length: 14 amino acids. Germline V gene lookup returns CDR1 DFQATT and CDR2 SNEGSKA (reference sequence). The J segment lost 3 bases and the V segment lost 4 bases, leaving 5 bases of the junction unmatched. The CDR3 region is CSATTGTGYNEQFF. The CDR3 DNA is TGCAGTGCTACAACCGGGACAGGCTACAATGAGCAGTTCTTC.

The V gene is TRBV4-1, the J gene TRBJ2-2; D gene unclear. This CDR3 is 14 amino acids long. Germline loops: CDR1 MGHRA, CDR2 YSYEKL. The germline V and J ends were trimmed by 2 bases and 3 bases, with 7 bases remaining between them. The CDR3 loop reads CASSQWKDTGELFF. CDR3 nucleotide sequence: TGCGCCAGCAGCCAATGGAAGGACACCGGGGAGCTGTTTTTT.

This clonotype showed up just a few times. CDR3 nucleotides: TGTGCCAGCCGGACAGGGAGGTACGAGCAGTACGTC. Amino acids: CASRTGRYEQYV. The chain is built from TRBV6-4 and TRBJ2-7, with 8 bases matching TRBD1. The V gene end was trimmed by 8 bases and the J gene end by 4 bases; junction bases not matched to a gene: 4. The CDR3 has 12 residues. Germline assignment: CDR1 MRHNA and CDR2 SNTAGT.

This clonotype has only a few counts. The V gene is TRBV20-1, the J gene TRBJ2-4, with TRBD1 identical over 9 bases. V gave up 0 bases and J gave up 2 bases; unmatched junction bases: 2. The CDR3 is 15 amino acids. Germline-derived CDR1 and CDR2 are DFQATT and SNEGSKA (reference sequence). CDR3 loop: CSARDTGGTKNIQYF. The CDR3 nucleotides are TGCAGTGCTAGAGATACAGGGGGCACCAAAAACATTCAGTACTTC.

This clonotype was detected many times. CDR3 nucleotide sequence: TGTGCCACCAGTTGGTCCACTCTCAATGAGCAGTTCTTC. This gives the protein CATSWSTLNEQFF. The chain combines TRBV15 with TRBJ2-1; D uncertain. Germline V gene data show CDR1 as LNHNV and CDR2 as YYDKDF (reference sequence). This CDR3 contains 13 residues. V lost 6 bases to trimming and J lost 6 bases, with 12 bases between them.

This clonotype was seen a handful of times. V gene TRBV11-2 combines with J gene TRBJ2-7, with D possibly called TRBD1 or TRBD2 (6 bases each). CDR3 length equals 19 residues. Germline assignment: CDR1 SGHAT and CDR2 FQNNGV. V gave up 6 bases and J gave up 0 bases, with 27 bases separating them. The CDR3 DNA reads as TGTGCCAGCAGTCCTTCGGGACTGGCGGGGACACGAGTCTCCTACGAGCAGTACTTC. Encoded protein: CASSPSGLAGTRVSYEQYF. Using reference TRBV11-2 and TRBJ2-7 for the parts outside the CDR3, the full variable domain is EAGVAQSPRYKIIEKRQSVAFWCNPISGHATLYWYQQILGQGPKLLIQFQNNGVVDDSQLPKDRFSAERLKGVDSTLKIQPAKLEDSAVYLCASSPSGLAGTRVSYEQYFGPGTRLTVT.

This chain uses TRBV6-5 with TRBJ1-2; D remains ambiguous. There are 15 residues in the CDR3. Germline V gene sequence: CDR1 MNHEY, CDR2 SVGAGI. The V end lost 0 bases, the J end lost 2 bases, and 10 bases lay between the germline ends. The CDR3 spells CASSYSSLGNYGYTF. In DNA form, the CDR3 reads TGTGCCAGCAGTTACTCGAGTCTGGGAAACTATGGCTACACCTTC.

In DNA, the CDR3 is TGTGCCAGCGTTGACCCACAGGGTACCTACGAGCAGTACTTC. This sequence encodes CASVDPQGTYEQYF. The chain couples TRBV25-1 to TRBJ2-7, with D maybe TRBD1 (6 bases). This CDR3 has 14 amino acids. V was trimmed by 8 bases and J by 2 bases, leaving 16 bases between them. Germline-derived CDR1 and CDR2 are MGHDK and SYGVNS.

This clonotype was recorded many times. The chain has TRBV6-5 and TRBJ2-7; TRBD1 aligns across 9 bases. CDR1 and CDR2 (germline): MNHEY, SVGAGI. Trimming took 2 bases from V and 5 from J; bases not matched to a gene: 7. The CDR3 spans 15 residues. This CDR3 is CASSYQGQGWHEQYF. CDR3 in DNA: TGTGCCAGCAGTTACCAGGGACAGGGTTGGCACGAGCAGTACTTC.

This clonotype came up a few times. V gene TRBV20-1 combines with J gene TRBJ1-6; 7 nucleotides line up with TRBD1. V lost 0 bases to trimming and J lost 4 bases; unmatched junction nucleotides: 9. Germline lookup yields CDR1 DFQATT and CDR2 SNEGSKA (reference sequence). The CDR3 spans 17 residues. The CDR3: CSARDQGAGGYNSPLHF. CDR3 DNA: TGCAGTGCTAGAGATCAAGGGGCAGGGGGATATAATTCACCCCTCCACTTT.

In this sample, this clonotype turned up once. The V and J genes are TRBV19 and TRBJ2-1, with 8 bases aligning to TRBD2. V gave up 5 bases and J gave up 3 bases; unmatched junction bases: 12. Per germline, CDR1 LNHDA and CDR2 SQIVND (reference sequence). The CDR3 length is 17 residues. Written as DNA, the CDR3 is TGTGCCAGTAGTCCCTTGGCAGCGGGGGTGATCTACAATGAGCAGTTCTTC. Translation: CASSPLAAGVIYNEQFF. Drawing the rest from reference TRBV19 and TRBJ2-1, the complete variable domain is DGGITQSPKYLFRKEGQNVTLSCEQNLNHDAMYWYRQDPGQGLRLIYYSQIVNDFQKGDIAEGYSVSREKKESFPLTVTSAQKNPTAFYLCASSPLAAGVIYNEQFFGPGTRLTVL.

This clonotype was seen only a few times. J is TRBJ1-3 and V is TRBV20-1; D is perhaps TRBD1 (5 bases). The V gene lost 3 bases and the J gene lost 0 bases, with 12 bases spanning the gap. This CDR3 contains 15 residues. Germline lookup yields CDR1 DFQATT and CDR2 SNEGSKA (reference sequence). CDR3 loop: CSARGPLHSGNTIYF. The CDR3 region has the DNA TGCAGTGCTAGGGGACCGCTTCACTCTGGAAACACCATATATTTT.

This sequence joins TRBV20-1 and TRBJ2-5; D ambiguous. From germline, CDR1 is DFQATT and CDR2 SNEGSKA (reference sequence). The CDR3 contains 13 residues. The V end lost 3 bases, the J end lost 2 bases, and 10 bases lay between the germline ends. CDR3 sequence (DNA): TGCAGTGCTAGGCCGGACGGTCAAGAGACCCAGTACTTC. It encodes CSARPDGQETQYF.

The chain joins TRBV7-6 to TRBJ2-3; D might be TRBD1 or TRBD2, each matching 6 bases. Germline CDR1 is SGHVS and CDR2 is FNYEAQ. The CDR3 contains 14 residues. The V gene lost 5 bases and the J gene lost 5 bases, with 14 bases spanning the gap. As DNA, the CDR3 is TGTGCCAGCAGCCCAGTGGGGGGCAGAGATACGCAGTATTTT. This encodes CASSPVGGRDTQYF.

This clonotype was found a few times. J is TRBJ1-2 and V is TRBV20-1; 7 positions agree with TRBD1. CDR3 size: 13 residues. Germline V gene data show CDR1 as DFQATT and CDR2 as SNEGSKA (reference sequence). V lost 5 bases and J lost 8; bases outside the gene matches: 11. CDR3 sequence reads: CSALQGGLGGYTF. The CDR3 coding sequence is TGCAGTGCTCTTCAGGGGGGGCTTGGCGGCTACACCTTC.